The next 23 T cell receptor beta chains were all read from a single sample in a study of cytomegalovirus exposure and HLA in healthy donors. Researchers ran the PCR with 60 Vbeta and 13 Jbeta primers. Only in-frame clones appear in the TCRdb table, and some are missing; sequencing was by immunoSEQ multiplex PCR. Its listing shows some 62,000 clones. Input material: PBMCs. These receptors came from a man aged 25-45 years in good health and CMV-seropositive.

The chain carries TRBV12-5 and TRBJ1-2; D uncertain. This CDR3 comprises 12 residues. V lost 9 bases and J lost 8, with 16 bases in between. Germline CDR1 and CDR2: LGHNT and FRNRAP. CDR3 protein: CASREELGGYTF. DNA for the CDR3: TGTGCTAGCCGGGAGGAACTCGGGGGCTACACCTTC.

The chain joins TRBV27 to TRBJ2-1; 9 positions match TRBD1. The trim removed 5 bases at V and 7 bases at J, leaving 15 bases unmatched. The CDR3 contains 17 residues. Looked up from germline, CDR1 is MNHEY and CDR2 is SMNVEV (reference sequence). The DNA for the CDR3 is TGTGCCAGCAGTCCCCACGGACAGGGGAGGTATGTAAATGAGCAGTTCTTC. As protein: CASSPHGQGRYVNEQFF.

The rearrangement joins TRBV30 to TRBJ2-3, with TRBD2 matching over 13 bases. Germline CDR1 and CDR2: GTSNPN and SVGIG (reference sequence). Losses at the gene ends were 2 bases for V and 2 bases for J; bases not matched to a gene: 4. The CDR3 is 16 amino acids. The CDR3 DNA is TGTGCCTGGAGTATAGGACTAGCGGGGGCCACAGATACGCAGTATTTT. As protein: CAWSIGLAGATDTQYF.

Of note for this clone: An end of the junction does not agree with germline; a read error may underlie this. This chain joins TRBV7-7 and TRBJ2-5; 7 bases fit TRBD1. Germline-derived CDR1 and CDR2 are SSHAT and FNYEAQ (reference sequence). This CDR3 comprises 13 residues. The CDR3 DNA reads as TGTGCTAGCAGTACAGGGGTTGTCGAGACCCAGTACTTC. Its protein product is CASSTGVVETQYF.

The CDR3 protein is CASSVGGVGNPRDTQYF. The DNA of the CDR3 is TGTGCCAGCAGCGTAGGGGGGGTCGGGAACCCCCGGGATACGCAGTATTTT. This sequence joins TRBV9 and TRBJ2-3; D possibly corresponds to TRBD2 (6 bases). V was cut by 0 bases and J by 6 bases, with 20 bases left in between. This CDR3 region has 17 residues. Germline V gene data show CDR1 as SGDLS and CDR2 as YYNGEE.

V usage is TRBV4-2 and J usage is TRBJ2-3, with TRBD2 matching over 8 bases. V shed 1 base and J 2 bases; nucleotides not matched to a gene: 14. Germline CDR1 reads LGHNA; CDR2 reads YNFKEQ. There are 19 residues in the CDR3. CDR3 sequence reads: CASSQALGILAENTDTQYF. In nucleotides, the CDR3 is TGTGCCAGCAGCCAAGCCCTAGGCATACTAGCGGAGAACACAGATACGCAGTATTTT.

The V and J genes are TRBV2 and TRBJ1-5; the match to TRBD1 covers 7 bases. The CDR3 totals 15 residues. The germline CDR1 and CDR2 sequences are SNHLY and FYNNEI. The J segment lost 5 bases and the V segment lost 6 bases, leaving 10 bases of the junction unmatched. The CDR3 coding sequence is TGTGCCAGCAGCATCCAGACAGGGAGTGATCAGCCCCAGCATTTT. This sequence encodes CASSIQTGSDQPQHF.

The genes are TRBV4-1 and TRBJ2-2; 7 bases are a match to TRBD1. After removal of 0 bases from V and 5 bases from J, the junction contained 6 bases not matched to a gene. Germline-derived CDR1 and CDR2 are MGHRA and YSYEKL. The CDR3 runs 16 residues. DNA for the CDR3: TGCGCCAGCAGCCAAGATGAACAGGGGAATACCGGGGAGCTGTTTTTT. Its translation: CASSQDEQGNTGELFF.

In nucleotides, the CDR3 is TGTGCCTGGAGTGTACTCGGGAACACTGAAGCTTTCTTT. Its protein is CAWSVLGNTEAFF. This chain uses TRBV30 with TRBJ1-1; no definite D call. Germline CDR1 GTSNPN, CDR2 SVGIG (reference sequence). Trimming removed 0 bases at V and 1 base at J, with 6 bases between. This CDR3 contains 13 residues.

This sequence joins TRBV7-6 and TRBJ2-5, with D tentatively TRBD2 (6 bases). Deletions cut 5 bases from V and 4 bases from J, with 8 bases between. The CDR3 runs to 12 residues. CDR1 and CDR2 (germline): SGHVS, FNYEAQ. This CDR3 is CASSAGRETQYF. As DNA, the CDR3 is TGTGCCAGCAGCGCGGGGCGAGAGACCCAGTACTTC.

The chain carries TRBV10-3 and TRBJ1-5; possible D gene TRBD1, 6 bases. The CDR3 extends over 15 amino acids. Trimming stripped 4 bases from V and 3 bases from J, with 13 bases between. CDR1 and CDR2 from the germline V gene are ENHRY and SYGVKD. CDR3 coding DNA: TGTGCCATCAGTGGGGGGCGGCGAGACAATCAGCCCCAGCATTTT. Amino acid sequence: CAISGGRRDNQPQHF.

The V call is TRBV20-1, the J call TRBJ2-5; D is uncertain. V lost 8 bases and J 0 bases, leaving 7 bases between the germline ends. Looked up from germline, CDR1 is DFQATT and CDR2 is SNEGSKA (reference sequence). The CDR3 totals 11 residues. The CDR3 protein is CSIDYQETQYF. The CDR3 DNA reads as TGCAGTATAGACTACCAAGAGACCCAGTACTTC.

The chain couples TRBV29-1 to TRBJ2-5, with D possibly TRBD1 on 6 matching bases. V lost 6 bases and J lost 1, with 15 bases in between. Germline V lookup: CDR1 SQVTM, CDR2 ANQGSEA. The CDR3 is 14 amino acids. The CDR3 DNA sequence: TGCAGCGTAGAGAAAGACAGGTTCCAAGAGACCCAGTACTTC. Its translation: CSVEKDRFQETQYF.

The chain couples TRBV6-5 to TRBJ2-7; the match to TRBD2 covers 10 bases. Germline V gene lookup returns CDR1 MNHEY and CDR2 SVGAGI. The CDR3 spans 15 residues. The junction had 10 bases not matched to a gene; V was cut back by 5 bases and J by 6 bases. The CDR3 coding sequence is TGTGCCAGCAGTCCCCCACCAGCGGGGGGGCTCGAGCAGTACTTC. Residues: CASSPPPAGGLEQYF.

This chain joins TRBV2 and TRBJ2-5, with unresolved D. There are 12 residues in the CDR3. Germline-derived CDR1 and CDR2 are SNHLY and FYNNEI. The V and J ends lost 3 bases and 2 bases respectively, with 4 bases between them. The CDR3 here is CASSDQQETQYF. The CDR3 nucleotides are TGTGCCAGCAGTGACCAACAAGAGACCCAGTACTTC.

J is TRBJ1-3 and V is TRBV2, with a weak D call TRBD1 (6 bases). The CDR3 sequence is 14 residues long. Looked up from germline, CDR1 is SNHLY and CDR2 is FYNNEI. The V end was cut by 7 bases, the J end by 12 bases, with 22 bases between. The CDR3 coding sequence is TGTGCCAGCAATTTTCTATCAATTAGGGACAACATATATTTT. It specifies CASNFLSIRDNIYF.

The V call is TRBV30, the J call TRBJ2-7; D unclear. The germline V gene has CDR1 GTSNPN and CDR2 SVGIG (reference sequence). The V gene lost 2 bases and the J gene lost 4 bases, with 6 bases spanning the gap. The CDR3 loop spans 11 amino acids. The CDR3 loop reads CAWSIGYEQYF. The CDR3 coding sequence is TGTGCCTGGAGTATCGGGTACGAGCAGTACTTC. The variable domain in full, with the rest retrieved from reference TRBV30 and TRBJ2-7, is SQTIHQWPATLVQPVGSPLSLECTVEGTSNPNLYWYRQAAGRGLQLLFYSVGIGQISSEVPQNLSASRPQDRQFILSSKKLLLSDSGFYLCAWSIGYEQYFGPGTRLTVT.

V gene TRBV4-1 combines with J gene TRBJ2-7, with a tentative D call TRBD2 (6 bases). In germline, CDR1 is MGHRA, CDR2 YSYEKL. This CDR3 is 14 amino acids long. Between the trimmed V and J ends, which lost 5 bases and 1 base, there was a span of 12 bases. The CDR3 bases are TGCGCCAGCAGCTTACAGGAGGGGTCCTACGAGCAGTACTTC. This gives the protein CASSLQEGSYEQYF.

The V call is TRBV6-5, the J call TRBJ1-5; 11 nucleotides align to TRBD1. The V segment lost 4 bases and the J segment 6 bases; nucleotides outside the gene matches: 8. The CDR3 is 16 residues long. Germline-derived CDR1 and CDR2 are MNHEY and SVGAGI. In DNA form, the CDR3 reads TGTGCCAGCAGTTCCCTAGGACAGGGGGCTCGTCAGCCCCAGCATTTT. It codes for CASSSLGQGARQPQHF.

A remark on this clone: The sample holds other DNA sequences that translate to the same CDR3. The chain employs TRBV5-8 and TRBJ1-4; D is unresolved. Germline V gene lookup returns CDR1 SGHTS and CDR2 YDEGEE. The CDR3 spans 17 residues. Trimming removed 0 bases at V and 7 bases at J, with 19 bases between. DNA for the CDR3: TGTGCCAGCAGCTTGGTCCTCGGAGGCACGTCTAGTGAAAAACTGTTTTTT. It is translated as CASSLVLGGTSSEKLFF.

CDR3 sequence reads: CASSLAGQGDTEAFF. In DNA, the CDR3 is TGCGCCAGCAGCTTGGCCGGGCAGGGTGACACTGAAGCTTTCTTT. The chain joins TRBV5-1 to TRBJ1-1; a weak D match, TRBD1 (5 bases). V was pared by 0 bases and J by 3 bases, with 12 bases between. Germline V gene data show CDR1 as SGHRS and CDR2 as YFSETQ. CDR3 length equals 15 residues.

This rearrangement joins TRBV19 to TRBJ2-6, with D perhaps TRBD1 (6 bases). The CDR3 spans 15 residues. Trimming cost V 3 bases and J 3 bases, with 9 bases left between them. In germline, CDR1 is LNHDA, CDR2 SQIVND (reference sequence). The CDR3 here is CASSIAGVGANVLTF. CDR3 DNA sequence: TGTGCCAGTAGTATTGCAGGGGTTGGGGCCAACGTCCTGACTTTC.

Of note for this clone: An end of the junction differs from the germline gene, which may be a read error. The chain has TRBV30 and TRBJ2-1; 9 nucleotides align to TRBD2. The CDR3 is made up of 15 amino acids. The germline gives CDR1 GTSNPN, CDR2 SVGIG (reference sequence). CDR3: CAGRKSGRNGNEQFF. The DNA for the CDR3 is TGTGCCGGGAGGAAGAGCGGGAGGAATGGGAATGAGCAGTTCTTC.